These 20 T cell receptor beta chains originate from one sample sequenced in a study of blood T cell repertoires in COVID-19. The data were produced by immunoSEQ multiplex PCR, yet TCRdb's version contains in-frame clones alone and is incomplete. The sample lists over 200,000 clones; 83% were seen once. Sequences were obtained from peripheral blood. These receptors all come from a woman aged 30 to 39 with COVID-19, enrolled during active disease.

The rearrangement uses TRBV25-1 and TRBJ1-2; 7 bases fit TRBD1. Germline trimming cut 0 bases from V and 8 bases from J; bases unmatched to any gene: 9. The CDR3 runs to 15 residues. The germline CDR1 and CDR2 sequences are MGHDK and SYGVNS. The CDR3 region has the DNA TGTGCCAGCAGTGAATATAAGGGGGCTGTGTGGGGCTACACCTTC. Residues: CASSEYKGAVWGYTF.

The J gene is TRBJ2-3, the V gene TRBV2; D gene unclear. Per germline, CDR1 SNHLY and CDR2 FYNNEI. This CDR3 is built from 12 residues. The germline V and J ends were trimmed by 4 bases and 4 bases, with 6 bases remaining between them. The CDR3: CASSGESDTQYF. CDR3 in DNA: TGTGCCAGCAGTGGAGAGTCAGATACGCAGTATTTT.

The chain links TRBV11-1 to TRBJ2-2; perhaps TRBD2 as D (6 bases). Per the germline V gene, CDR1 is SGHAT and CDR2 is FQDESV (reference sequence). The CDR3 is 14 amino acids. Trimming took off 3 bases at V and 3 bases at J, with 8 bases between the two ends. The CDR3 DNA reads TGTGCCAGCAGCTTGTCGGGGGACACCGGGGAGCTGTTTTTT. Amino acids: CASSLSGDTGELFF.

This clone was counted at least ten times. The rearrangement joins TRBV7-9 to TRBJ1-4; no reliable D call. Germline V CDR1 and CDR2: SEHNR, FQNEAQ (reference sequence). V was clipped by 3 bases and J by 0 bases, with 11 bases between them. The CDR3 consists of 16 residues. CDR3 loop: CASSFGKPATNEKLFF. CDR3 DNA: TGTGCCAGCAGCTTCGGGAAACCTGCAACTAATGAAAAACTGTTTTTT.

This clone was observed at least ten times. The V and J genes are TRBV7-9 and TRBJ1-2; D is uncertain. From germline, CDR1 is SEHNR and CDR2 FQNEAQ (reference sequence). The CDR3 covers 12 residues. With 4 bases removed from V and 3 bases from J, the gap between germline ends came to 6 bases. CDR3 sequence (DNA): TGTGCCAGCAGCTCCTCGGACTATGGCTACACCTTC. It yields the protein CASSSSDYGYTF.

The chain employs TRBV7-2 and TRBJ2-5, with TRBD2 matching over 7 bases. J lost 3 bases, V lost 8 bases, and 9 bases had no gene match. In germline, CDR1 is SGHTA, CDR2 FQGNSA. CDR3 size: 14 residues. CDR3 sequence: CASRRRAGEETQYF. CDR3 DNA: TGTGCCAGCCGTCGGAGGGCGGGGGAAGAGACCCAGTACTTC.

The chain combines TRBV19 with TRBJ2-1; D perhaps matches TRBD1 (5 bases). The CDR3 covers 14 residues. V lost 2 bases and J lost 4, with 9 bases in between. CDR1 is LNHDA and CDR2 is SQIVND in the germline V gene (reference sequence). The CDR3 DNA follows: TGTGCCAGTAGTATAAGGGGCGGATACAATGAGCAGTTCTTC. Residues: CASSIRGGYNEQFF.

The CDR3 coding sequence is TGTGCCAGCAGCCCACAGGGGGCGCGGGAAAACATTCAGTACTTC. Its translation is CASSPQGARENIQYF. The chain recombines TRBV7-9 with TRBJ2-4; TRBD1 agrees at 9 bases. The germline V gene encodes CDR1 SEHNR and CDR2 FQNEAQ (reference sequence). The length of the CDR3 is 15 residues. J gave up 5 bases and V 5 bases, and 7 bases lay outside the gene matches.

The rearrangement uses TRBV5-7 and TRBJ2-1; weak D call: TRBD2 (6 bases). TRBV5-7 belongs to the ORF category, with a function that is uncertain. V shed 4 bases and J shed 9 bases, with 14 bases lying between them. The CDR3 has 13 residues. This CDR3 is CASSTTGGIEQFF. The CDR3 DNA follows: TGTGCCAGCAGCACGACCGGAGGGATTGAGCAGTTCTTC.

CDR3 protein: CASSTEIGPGYGELFF. The CDR3 DNA reads as TGTGCCAGTAGTACCGAGATAGGTCCAGGCTACGGGGAGCTGTTTTTT. This sequence joins TRBV19 and TRBJ2-2; D not certain. Germline loops: CDR1 LNHDA, CDR2 SQIVND (reference sequence). The CDR3 covers 16 residues. With 4 bases removed from V and 7 bases from J, the gap between germline ends came to 19 bases.

The chain recombines TRBV19 with TRBJ1-5; D gene ambiguous. The V and J ends lost 1 base and 5 bases respectively, with 12 bases between them. Germline V gene data show CDR1 as LNHDA and CDR2 as SQIVND (reference sequence). CDR3 length: 15 amino acids. In DNA form, the CDR3 reads TGTGCCAGTAGTATAGTCCCACTTATCTATCAGCCCCAGCATTTT. As protein: CASSIVPLIYQPQHF.

The chain has TRBV27 and TRBJ2-7; 7 nucleotides align to TRBD2. V shed 5 bases, J shed 0 bases, and the junction held 10 bases outside the gene matches. Germline CDR1 reads MNHEY; CDR2 reads SMNVEV (reference sequence). This CDR3 has 16 residues. The CDR3 nucleotides are TGTGCCAGCAGTCGCAGCGCGGGGGAGTTCTCCTACGAGCAGTACTTC. This encodes CASSRSAGEFSYEQYF.

The chain has TRBV27 and TRBJ1-2; TRBD1 is a possible D gene (5 bases). CDR1 and CDR2 from the germline V gene are MNHEY and SMNVEV (reference sequence). The CDR3 runs 17 residues. Deletions cut 2 bases from V and 4 bases from J, with 20 bases between. CDR3 nucleotide sequence: TGTGCCAGCAGTTTACGCGGGACGCCTTTAGATGGCTATGGCTACACCTTC. Its protein is CASSLRGTPLDGYGYTF.

The V and J genes are TRBV20-1 and TRBJ2-3; TRBD1 aligns across 8 bases. The CDR3 sequence is 13 residues long. Losses at the gene ends were 3 bases for V and 3 bases for J; bases not matched to a gene: 2. Germline V lookup: CDR1 DFQATT, CDR2 SNEGSKA (reference sequence). The CDR3, as DNA: TGCAGTGCTAGTGGACAGGGAACAGATACGCAGTATTTT. Its translation: CSASGQGTDTQYF.

This rearrangement joins TRBV23-1 to TRBJ2-5; 9 bases are shared with TRBD1. TRBV23-1 is an ORF, and what it does is uncertain. J lost 1 base, V lost 7 bases, and 16 bases had no gene match. The CDR3 spans 18 residues. CDR3 region: CASNPNDGGQGFQETQYF. The CDR3 DNA reads TGCGCCAGCAATCCGAACGACGGGGGACAGGGTTTCCAAGAGACCCAGTACTTC.

This rearrangement joins TRBV28 to TRBJ1-2; D is possibly TRBD1 (6 bases). V lost 2 bases and J 1 base, leaving 11 bases between the germline ends. Germline V gives CDR1 MDHEN, CDR2 SYDVKM. CDR3 length: 15 residues. CDR3 loop: CASSLPGDFNYGYTF. For the CDR3, the DNA is TGTGCCAGCAGTTTACCAGGGGATTTTAACTATGGCTACACCTTC.

J is TRBJ2-2 and V is TRBV5-1; 12 positions agree with TRBD2. Germline loops: CDR1 SGHRS, CDR2 YFSETQ. The CDR3 is 17 amino acids. V was pared by 3 bases and J by 1 base, with 4 bases of the junction left unmatched. The CDR3 region has the DNA TGCGCCAGCAGCTCGTCACTAGCGGGAGGGAACACCGGGGAGCTGTTTTTT. Translation gives CASSSSLAGGNTGELFF. The full variable domain, completed using reference TRBV5-1 and TRBJ2-2, is KAGVTQTPRYLIKTRGQQVTLSCSPISGHRSVSWYQQTPGQGLQFLFEYFSETQRNKGNFPGRFSGRQFSNSRSEMNVSTLELGDSALYLCASSSSLAGGNTGELFFGEGSRLTVL.

The gene calls are TRBV6-1 and TRBJ1-2, with D tentatively TRBD1 (5 bases). Germline-derived CDR1 and CDR2 are MNHNS and SASEGT. V dropped 2 bases and J dropped 0 bases, with 13 bases sitting between them. The CDR3 length is 16 residues. CDR3 bases: TGTGCCAGCAGTGAAATGCCGGGGGGGACTAACTATGGCTACACCTTC. Translated: CASSEMPGGTNYGYTF.

This clone was seen more than once but under ten times. The chain has TRBV19 and TRBJ1-5; the D is unclear. Germline assignment: CDR1 LNHDA and CDR2 SQIVND (reference sequence). The CDR3 is made up of 17 amino acids. V was trimmed by 0 bases and J by 0 bases, leaving 12 bases between them. CDR3 nucleotide sequence: TGTGCCAGTAGTATAGATCTTGAGACAATTAGCAATCAGCCCCAGCATTTT. It codes for CASSIDLETISNQPQHF.

The chain carries TRBV7-2 and TRBJ1-1; 10 bases map to TRBD1. This CDR3 spans 15 amino acids. The V and J ends lost 4 bases and 0 bases, in that order; junction bases with no gene match: 2. Germline values: CDR1 SGHTA, CDR2 FQGNSA. CDR3 sequence reads: CASSYGTGVNTEAFF. Here the CDR3 DNA reads TGTGCCAGCAGCTACGGGACAGGGGTGAACACTGAAGCTTTCTTT. Together with reference TRBV7-2 and TRBJ1-1, the CDR3 gives the full variable domain: GAGVSQSPSNKVTEKGKDVELRCDPISGHTALYWYRQSLGQGLEFLIYFQGNSAPDKSGLPSDRFSAERTGGSVSTLTIQRTQQEDSAVYLCASSYGTGVNTEAFFGQGTRLTVV.